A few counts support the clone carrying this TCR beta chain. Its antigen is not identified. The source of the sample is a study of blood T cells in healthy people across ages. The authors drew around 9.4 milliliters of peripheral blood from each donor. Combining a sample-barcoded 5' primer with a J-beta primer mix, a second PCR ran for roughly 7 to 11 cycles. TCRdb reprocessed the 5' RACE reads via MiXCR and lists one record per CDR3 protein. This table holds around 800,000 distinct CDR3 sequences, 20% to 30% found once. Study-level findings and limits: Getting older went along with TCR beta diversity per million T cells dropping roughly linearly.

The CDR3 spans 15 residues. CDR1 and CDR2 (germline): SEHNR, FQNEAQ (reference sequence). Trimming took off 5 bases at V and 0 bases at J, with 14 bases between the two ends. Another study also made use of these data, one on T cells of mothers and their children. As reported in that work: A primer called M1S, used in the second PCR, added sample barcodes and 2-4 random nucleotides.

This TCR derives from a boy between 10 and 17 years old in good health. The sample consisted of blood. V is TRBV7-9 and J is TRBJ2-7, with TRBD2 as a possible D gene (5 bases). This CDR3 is CASSAYGVASYEQYF. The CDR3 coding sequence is TGTGCCAGCAGCGCGTACGGGGTGGCCTCCTACGAGCAGTACTTC.